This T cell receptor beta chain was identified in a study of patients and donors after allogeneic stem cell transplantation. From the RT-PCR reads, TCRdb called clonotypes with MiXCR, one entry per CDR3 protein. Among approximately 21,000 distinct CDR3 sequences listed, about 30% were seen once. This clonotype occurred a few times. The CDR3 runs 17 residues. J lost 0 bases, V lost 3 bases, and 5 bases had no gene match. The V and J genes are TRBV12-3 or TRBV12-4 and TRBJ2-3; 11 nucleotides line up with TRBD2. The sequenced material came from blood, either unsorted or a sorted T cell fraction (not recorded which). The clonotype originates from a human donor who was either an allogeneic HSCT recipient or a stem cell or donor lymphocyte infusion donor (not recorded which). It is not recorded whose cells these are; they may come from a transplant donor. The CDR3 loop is CASSLLAGGPSTDTQYF. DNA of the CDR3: TGTGCCAGCAGTTTGCTAGCGGGGGGCCCTAGCACAGATACGCAGTATTTT.